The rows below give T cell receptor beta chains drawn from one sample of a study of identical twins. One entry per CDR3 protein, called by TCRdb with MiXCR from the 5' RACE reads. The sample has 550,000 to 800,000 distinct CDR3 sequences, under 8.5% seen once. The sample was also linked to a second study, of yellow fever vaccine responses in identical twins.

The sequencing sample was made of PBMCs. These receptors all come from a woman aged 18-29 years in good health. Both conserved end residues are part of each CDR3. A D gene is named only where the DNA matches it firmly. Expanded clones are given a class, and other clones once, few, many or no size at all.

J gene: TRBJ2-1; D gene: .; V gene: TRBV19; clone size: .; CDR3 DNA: TGTGCCAGTAGTATGGACTCGGACTGGGAGCAGTTCTTC; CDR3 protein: CASSMDSDWEQFF
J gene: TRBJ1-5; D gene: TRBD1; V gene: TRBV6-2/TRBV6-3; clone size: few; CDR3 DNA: TGTGCCAGCAGTTACCGGGACAGGGTGTTTCAGCCCCAGCATTTT; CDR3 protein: CASSYRDRVFQPQHF
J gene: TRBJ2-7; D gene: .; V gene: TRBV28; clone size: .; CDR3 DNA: TGTGCCAGCAGCGTCTATCTCAGCTACGAGCAGTACTTC; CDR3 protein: CASSVYLSYEQYF
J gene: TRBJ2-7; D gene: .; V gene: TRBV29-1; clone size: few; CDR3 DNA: TGCAGCGCCTGGGACAACTACGAGCAGTACTTC; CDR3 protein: CSAWDNYEQYF
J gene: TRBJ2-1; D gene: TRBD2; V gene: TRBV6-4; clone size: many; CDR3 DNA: TGTGCCAGCAGTGAAACAGCGGGGGGGCCAACCAGAGAGCAGTTCTTC; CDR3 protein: CASSETAGGPTREQFF
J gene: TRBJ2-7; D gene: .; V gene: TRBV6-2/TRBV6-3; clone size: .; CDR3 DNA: TGTGCCAGCAGTTTTCCAGTCTGGCAGGACTCCTACGAGCAGTACTTC; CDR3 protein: CASSFPVWQDSYEQYF
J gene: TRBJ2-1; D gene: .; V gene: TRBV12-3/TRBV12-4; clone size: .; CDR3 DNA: TGTGCCAGCAGTTGGCCCTGGGGCGGGGAGCAGTTCTTC; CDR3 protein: CASSWPWGGEQFF
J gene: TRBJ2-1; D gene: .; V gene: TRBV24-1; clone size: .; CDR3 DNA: TGTGCCACCAGTGAAGACAGTCACAATGAGCAGTTCTTC; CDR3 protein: CATSEDSHNEQFF
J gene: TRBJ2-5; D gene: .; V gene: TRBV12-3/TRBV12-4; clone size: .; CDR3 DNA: TGTGCCAGCACCTTCTGGCGGACGACGGAGACCCAGTACTTC; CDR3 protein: CASTFWRTTETQYF
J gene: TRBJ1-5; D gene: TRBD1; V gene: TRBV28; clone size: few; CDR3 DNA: TGTGCCAGCAGTAGGACAGGGGGTCAGCCCCAGCATTTT; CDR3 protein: CASSRTGGQPQHF
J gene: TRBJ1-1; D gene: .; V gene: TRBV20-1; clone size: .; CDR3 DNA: TGCAGTGCTATAGCGGATATGAACACTGAAGCTTTCTTT; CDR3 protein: CSAIADMNTEAFF
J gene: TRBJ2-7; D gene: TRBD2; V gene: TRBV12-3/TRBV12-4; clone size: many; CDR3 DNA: TGTGCCAGCACCCCAAGACTAGCGGGAGGTTCCTACGAGCAGTACTTC; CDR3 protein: CASTPRLAGGSYEQYF
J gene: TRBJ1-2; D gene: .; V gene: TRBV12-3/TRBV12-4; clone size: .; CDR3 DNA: TGTGCCAGCAGTTCCCACAGGGACGCTGGCTACACCTTC; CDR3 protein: CASSSHRDAGYTF
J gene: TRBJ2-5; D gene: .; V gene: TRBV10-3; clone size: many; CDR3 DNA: TGTGCCATCAGTGGAGGACGGGCTCAAGAGACCCAGTACTTC; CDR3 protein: CAISGGRAQETQYF
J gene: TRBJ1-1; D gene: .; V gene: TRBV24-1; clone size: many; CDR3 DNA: TGTGCCACCAGTGATGACCGGGACGGCTACACTGAAGCTTTCTTT; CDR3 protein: CATSDDRDGYTEAFF
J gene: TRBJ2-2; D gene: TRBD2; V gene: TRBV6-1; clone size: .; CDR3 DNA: TGTGCCAGCAGTGAAGTCGGGAGGGACACCGGGGAGCTGTTTTTT; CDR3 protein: CASSEVGRDTGELFF
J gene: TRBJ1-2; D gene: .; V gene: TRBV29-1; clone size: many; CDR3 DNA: TGCAGCGTTGACAGGGGAGACGGCTACACCTTC; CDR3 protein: CSVDRGDGYTF
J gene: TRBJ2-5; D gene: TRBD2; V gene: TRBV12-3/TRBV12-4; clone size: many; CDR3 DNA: TGTGCCAGCAGTTTAGTAGGGACTAGCGGGAGTCAAGAGACCCAGTACTTC; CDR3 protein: CASSLVGTSGSQETQYF
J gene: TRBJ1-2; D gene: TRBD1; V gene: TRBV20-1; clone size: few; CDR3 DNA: TGCAGTGCTTGGGACAGCCAGGTTTCCTATGGCTACACCTTC; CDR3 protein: CSAWDSQVSYGYTF
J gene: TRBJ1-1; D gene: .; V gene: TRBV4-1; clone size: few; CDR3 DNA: TGCGCCAGCAGCCAGTACAGCTTGACGAACACTGAAGCTTTCTTT; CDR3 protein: CASSQYSLTNTEAFF
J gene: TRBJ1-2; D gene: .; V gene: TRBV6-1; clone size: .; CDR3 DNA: TGTGCCAGCACCAGGGGCTCTGAGGACTATGGCTACACCTTC; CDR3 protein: CASTRGSEDYGYTF
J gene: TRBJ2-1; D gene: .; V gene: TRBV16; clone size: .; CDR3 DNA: TGTGCCAGCAGTCTGACTAGTCCGCAGTTCTTC; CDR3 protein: CASSLTSPQFF
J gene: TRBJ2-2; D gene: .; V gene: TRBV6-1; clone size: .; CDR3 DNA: TGTGCCAGCACCTCCGGGCTAGACACCGGGGAGCTGTTTTTT; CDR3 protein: CASTSGLDTGELFF
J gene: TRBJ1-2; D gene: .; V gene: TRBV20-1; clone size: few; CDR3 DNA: TGCAGTGCCCAGCCGACCCGGGACACCAACTATGGCTACACCTTC; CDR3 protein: CSAQPTRDTNYGYTF
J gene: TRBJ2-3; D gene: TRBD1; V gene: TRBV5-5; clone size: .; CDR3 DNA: TGTGCCAGCAGACGGACAGGGTTGGTAGATACGCAGTATTTT; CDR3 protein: CASRRTGLVDTQYF
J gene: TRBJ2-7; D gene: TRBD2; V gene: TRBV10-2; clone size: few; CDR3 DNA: TGCGCCAGCAGTGCGGGACTAGCGGGAGTTTCCTACGAGCAGTACTTC; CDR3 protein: CASSAGLAGVSYEQYF
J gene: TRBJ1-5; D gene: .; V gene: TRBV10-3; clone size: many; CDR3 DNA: TGTGCCATCAGTGAGGACTACTCGGTTCAGCCCCAGCATTTT; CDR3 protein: CAISEDYSVQPQHF
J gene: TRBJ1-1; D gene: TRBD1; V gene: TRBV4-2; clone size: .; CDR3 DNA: TGTGCCAGCAGCCAAGTGAGGGACAGGAGGATGAACACTGAAGCTTTCTTT; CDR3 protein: CASSQVRDRRMNTEAFF
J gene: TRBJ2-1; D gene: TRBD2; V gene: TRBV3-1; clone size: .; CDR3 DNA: TGTGCCAGCAGCCCAGCTAGCGGCTCCTCGGGGGAGCAGTTCTTC; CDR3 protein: CASSPASGSSGEQFF
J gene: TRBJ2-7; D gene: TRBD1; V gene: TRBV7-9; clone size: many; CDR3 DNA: TGTGCCAGCAGCTTATCCGGGACAGGGGCCTACGAGCAGTACTTC; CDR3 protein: CASSLSGTGAYEQYF
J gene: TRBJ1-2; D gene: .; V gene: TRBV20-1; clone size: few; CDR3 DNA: TGCAGTGCTAGAGATGTAGGCTGGGGGGTCGGGGGCTACACCTTC; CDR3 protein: CSARDVGWGVGGYTF
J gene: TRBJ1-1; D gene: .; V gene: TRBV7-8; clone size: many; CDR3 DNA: TGTGCCAGCAGCTTAGTTGTGGTTGTTCGGAACACTGAAGCTTTCTTT; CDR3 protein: CASSLVVVVRNTEAFF
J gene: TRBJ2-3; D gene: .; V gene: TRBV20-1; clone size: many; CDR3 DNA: TGCAGTGTTGAGTCAGATACGCAGTATTTT; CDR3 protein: CSVESDTQYF
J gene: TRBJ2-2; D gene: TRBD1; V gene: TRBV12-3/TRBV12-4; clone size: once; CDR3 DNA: TGTGCCAGCAGTCCCGGGACAGCAACCACCGGGGAGCTGTTATTT; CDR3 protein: CASSPGTATTGELLF
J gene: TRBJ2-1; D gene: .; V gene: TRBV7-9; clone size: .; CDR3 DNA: TGTGCCAGCAGCTTAAGGGTTGTGGACAATGAGCAGTTCTTC; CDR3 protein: CASSLRVVDNEQFF
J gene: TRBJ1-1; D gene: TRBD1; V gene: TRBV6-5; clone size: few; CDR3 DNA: TGTGCCAGCAGTTACCGGGGGACAGACACTGAAGCTTTCTTT; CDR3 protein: CASSYRGTDTEAFF
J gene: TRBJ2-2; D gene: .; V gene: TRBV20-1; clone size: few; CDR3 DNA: TGCAGTGCTAGTGGAGGGGTGGGGACCGGGGAGCTGTTTTTT; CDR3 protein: CSASGGVGTGELFF
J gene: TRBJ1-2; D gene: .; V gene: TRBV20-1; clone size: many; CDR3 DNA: TGCAGTGCTAGAGTTGGGCAAAAAGGAGATGGCTACACCTTC; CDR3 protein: CSARVGQKGDGYTF
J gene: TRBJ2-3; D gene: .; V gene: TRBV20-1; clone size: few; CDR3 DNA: TGCAGTGCTTCTAAGGCTACGCAGTATTTT; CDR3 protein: CSASKATQYF
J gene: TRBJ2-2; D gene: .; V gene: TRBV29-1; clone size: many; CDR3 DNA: TGCAGCGTTGGACAAACCAACACCGGGGAGCTGTTTTTT; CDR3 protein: CSVGQTNTGELFF
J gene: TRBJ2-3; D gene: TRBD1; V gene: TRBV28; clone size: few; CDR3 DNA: TGTGCCAGCAGTTACGGGACAGGCCCTAGGGATACGCAGTATTTT; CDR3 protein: CASSYGTGPRDTQYF
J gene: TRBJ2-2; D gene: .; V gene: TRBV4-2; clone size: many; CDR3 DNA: TGTGCCAGCAGCCAAGCGGGAACGGGCCCAGCCAACACCGGGGAGCTGTTTTTT; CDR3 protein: CASSQAGTGPANTGELFF